These 6 T cell receptor beta chains originate from one sample sequenced in a study of response to subunit inactivated influenza vaccine. TCRdb passed the RT-PCR reads through MiXCR, listing each CDR3 protein once. In the table there are over 450,000 distinct CDR3 sequences, 13% of which are singletons. Source: PBMCs from blood, taken about 40 days after vaccination. The origin of the receptors is a man aged 50-60 years who received an inactivated influenza vaccine.

This clonotype was seen more than once but under ten times. This chain connects TRBV25-1 to TRBJ1-2; D may be TRBD1 (5 bases). V was clipped by 8 bases and J by 8 bases, with 15 bases between them. CDR1 MGHDK and CDR2 SYGVNS come from the germline V gene. CDR3 length equals 12 residues. The CDR3 DNA is TGTGCCAGCGCCCAATCGACAGTCGGCTACACCTTC. Residues: CASAQSTVGYTF.

The table lists this clonotype with many counts. V is TRBV29-1 and J is TRBJ2-1; possibly TRBD2 for D (5 bases). The germline V and J ends were trimmed by 3 bases and 3 bases, with 9 bases remaining between them. Germline V lookup: CDR1 SQVTM, CDR2 ANQGSEA. The CDR3 totals 13 residues. CDR3 region: CSVEEELYNEQFF. CDR3 nucleotides: TGCAGCGTTGAGGAGGAGCTCTACAATGAGCAGTTCTTC.

This clonotype was observed at least ten times. The chain is built from TRBV29-1 and TRBJ2-7, with 7 nucleotides matching TRBD1. The CDR3 is made up of 13 amino acids. Losses at the gene ends were 7 bases for V and 6 bases for J; bases not matched to a gene: 12. CDR1 is SQVTM, CDR2 ANQGSEA, per germline. The CDR3 loop reads CSAQTNNRGEQYF. For the CDR3, the DNA is TGCAGCGCCCAAACAAACAACAGGGGCGAGCAGTACTTC.

In this sample, this clonotype turned up a few times. The chain joins TRBV12-3 or TRBV12-4 to TRBJ1-2; no clear D gene. V shed 0 bases and J shed 7 bases, with 15 bases lying between them. The CDR3 contains 15 residues. The CDR3 DNA sequence: TGTGCCAGCAGTTTAGCAGCGGGTCAGGTGTTTGGCTACACCTTC. This translates into CASSLAAGQVFGYTF.

V and J are TRBV20-1 and TRBJ2-3, with 8 bases fitting TRBD1. Unmatched junction bases numbered 3, after V lost 1 base and J lost 3 bases. Germline V gene lookup returns CDR1 DFQATT and CDR2 SNEGSKA (reference sequence). This CDR3 is 14 amino acids long. The CDR3 reads CSARVQGATDTQYF. In DNA, the CDR3 is TGCAGTGCTAGAGTTCAGGGGGCGACAGATACGCAGTATTTT.

The rearrangement links TRBV9 to TRBJ2-2; tentatively, D is TRBD2 (6 bases). The V gene's germline CDR1 is SGDLS and CDR2 YYNGEE. Trimming took 5 bases from V and 6 from J, leaving 17 bases between them. The CDR3 covers 15 residues. The CDR3 region is CASSHGTPSPGELFF. CDR3 bases: TGTGCCAGCAGTCACGGGACTCCCTCACCCGGGGAGCTGTTTTTT.